Listed below are T cell receptor beta chains from one sample, sequenced in a study of breast tumors, draining lymph nodes, adjacent tissues. TCRdb ran MiXCR on the multiplex PCR reads and lists one entry per CDR3 protein. The sample yields under 350,000 distinct CDR3 sequences, 30% to 35% seen once. The material sequenced was axillary lymph node tissue. Receptors originate from a female donor with breast cancer. Some clones in this sample may be carry-over from other donors' samples. The CDR3 runs from the conserved cysteine through the conserved F or W. A D gene is named only where the DNA matches it firmly. Clone size is not always given. Where it is, it says once, few, many or a class for expanded clones.

>TRBV3-1|.|TRBJ2-7|.
CASSQVFLVFDDYEQYF
TGTGCCAGCAGCCAAGTTTTTTTAGTATTCGATGACTACGAGCAGTACTTC
>TRBV4-1|many|TRBJ2-7|TRBD1
CASSQGHQGVEQYF
TGCGCCAGCAGCCAAGGTCACCAGGGGGTCGAGCAGTACTTC
>TRBV6-2/TRBV6-3|.|TRBJ2-5|TRBD2
CASNGLAGGHRETQYF
TGTGCCAGCAACGGACTAGCGGGAGGGCACCGAGAGACCCAGTACTTC
>TRBV6-6|.|TRBJ2-1|TRBD2
CASSHSIAGGIGEQFF
TGTGCCAGCAGTCACTCGATTGCGGGAGGGATCGGTGAGCAGTTCTTC
>TRBV12-3/TRBV12-4|many|TRBJ2-6|TRBD1
CASGLGQISGANVLTF
TGTGCCAGCGGACTGGGACAGATCTCTGGGGCCAACGTCCTGACTTTC
>TRBV3-1|.|TRBJ1-2|TRBD1
CASSQEGRGGLYGYTF
TGTGCCAGCAGCCAAGAAGGAAGAGGGGGCCTCTATGGCTACACCTTC
>TRBV10-3|many|TRBJ1-3|.
CAISAFEGTSGNTIYF
TGTGCCATCAGTGCCTTCGAGGGGACGTCTGGAAACACCATATATTTT
>TRBV7-9|many|TRBJ2-1|.
CASSLDLNEQFF
TGTGCCAGCAGCTTAGATCTCAATGAGCAGTTCTTC
>TRBV6-4|many|TRBJ1-2|TRBD1
CASSDAFRTRGLSYGYTF
TGTGCCAGCAGTGACGCTTTTCGGACAAGGGGGCTTTCGTATGGCTACACCTTC
>TRBV7-8|many|TRBJ1-5|.
CASSWGGNQPQHF
TGTGCCAGCAGCTGGGGGGGCAATCAGCCCCAGCATTTT
>TRBV10-2|.|TRBJ1-1|.
CASSESPPGVSAEAFF
TGCGCCAGCAGTGAGTCACCCCCGGGGGTCTCTGCTGAAGCTTTCTTT
>TRBV11-2|few|TRBJ2-1|TRBD2
CASSFTAILAGVMNEQFF
TGTGCCAGCAGCTTCACCGCCATACTAGCGGGAGTTATGAATGAGCAGTTCTTC
>TRBV9|.|TRBJ2-3|.
CASSFPREMVDTQYF
TGTGCCAGCAGTTTCCCCCGGGAGATGGTGGATACGCAGTATTTT
>TRBV6-5|many|TRBJ1-2|TRBD1
CASSFHQTGKYGYTF
TGTGCCAGCAGTTTCCACCAGACAGGGAAATATGGCTACACCTTC
>TRBV12-3/TRBV12-4|many|TRBJ2-2|TRBD2
CASSRILAGGPAVGELFF
TGTGCCAGCAGCCGAATACTAGCGGGAGGGCCTGCGGTCGGGGAGCTGTTTTTT
>TRBV15|many|TRBJ1-5|.
CATSRGGGGRYSNQPQHF
TGTGCCACCAGCAGAGGCGGGGGGGGCCGCTATAGCAATCAGCCCCAGCATTTT
>TRBV6-5|many|TRBJ1-2|TRBD1
CASTRTGSMLGYTF
TGTGCCAGCACCCGGACAGGGTCGATGCTCGGCTACACCTTC
>TRBV20-1|.|TRBJ2-3|.
CSARAARGGVDTQYF
TGCAGTGCCCGAGCGGCCAGGGGCGGGGTAGATACGCAGTATTTT
>TRBV30|many|TRBJ2-6|TRBD1
CAWNGDSQSGANVLTF
TGTGCCTGGAATGGGGACAGTCAATCTGGGGCCAACGTCCTGACTTTC
>TRBV9|many|TRBJ1-6|.
CASSERDSYNSPLHF
TGTGCCAGCAGCGAGCGTGACAGCTATAATTCACCCCTCCACTTT
>TRBV20-1|many|TRBJ2-1|TRBD2
CSARRLAGDYNEQFF
TGCAGTGCTAGAAGACTAGCGGGGGACTACAATGAGCAGTTCTTC
>TRBV7-9|many|TRBJ2-1|.
CASSRGADEQFF
TGTGCCAGCAGCCGGGGGGCTGATGAGCAGTTCTTC
>TRBV20-1|many|TRBJ2-5|TRBD2
CSARGGLAGVETQYF
TGCAGTGCTAGGGGGGGACTAGCGGGAGTCGAGACCCAGTACTTC
>TRBV20-1|many|TRBJ2-1|TRBD2
CSARAGGLKDNEQFF
TGCAGTGCTAGAGCGGGGGGGCTAAAAGACAATGAGCAGTTCTTC
>TRBV28|.|TRBJ2-3|.
CASSLSGRTTDTQYF
TGTGCCAGCAGTTTATCCGGACGGACCACAGATACGCAGTATTTT
>TRBV9|many|TRBJ2-2|TRBD2
CASSISGRGTGELFF
TGTGCCAGCAGTATAAGCGGGAGAGGGACCGGGGAGCTGTTTTTT
>TRBV12-3/TRBV12-4|.|TRBJ1-4|TRBD1
CASSQQSAGGGSEKLFF
TGTGCCAGCAGCCAACAATCTGCAGGGGGGGGAAGCGAAAAACTGTTTTTT
>TRBV25-1|.|TRBJ2-3|TRBD2
CASSPPGGLAGGTDTQYF
TGTGCCAGCTCACCACCGGGTGGACTAGCGGGAGGAACAGATACGCAGTATTTT
>TRBV11-2|many|TRBJ2-1|.
CASRPTRSSYNEQFF
TGTGCCAGCAGGCCAACTAGGAGCTCCTACAATGAGCAGTTCTTC
>TRBV6-2/TRBV6-3|many|TRBJ2-5|TRBD1
CASSWGQGETQYF
TGTGCCAGCAGCTGGGGACAGGGAGAGACCCAGTACTTC
>TRBV11-2|.|TRBJ1-2|TRBD1
CASSLSGQGVCAYTF
TGTGCCAGCAGCTTATCAGGACAGGGAGTCTGTGCCTACACCTTC
>TRBV2|few|TRBJ1-5|.
CARSRQVNQPQHF
TGTGCTAGAAGCAGACAAGTCAATCAGCCCCAGCATTTT
>TRBV2|.|TRBJ1-5|TRBD1
CASSAEGAYNRPQHF
TGTGCCAGCAGCGCCGAGGGGGCGTACAATCGGCCCCAGCATTTT
>TRBV11-2|many|TRBJ2-7|.
CASSLSGQGSYEQYF
TGTGCCAGCAGCTTATCAGGGCAGGGGAGCTACGAGCAGTACTTC